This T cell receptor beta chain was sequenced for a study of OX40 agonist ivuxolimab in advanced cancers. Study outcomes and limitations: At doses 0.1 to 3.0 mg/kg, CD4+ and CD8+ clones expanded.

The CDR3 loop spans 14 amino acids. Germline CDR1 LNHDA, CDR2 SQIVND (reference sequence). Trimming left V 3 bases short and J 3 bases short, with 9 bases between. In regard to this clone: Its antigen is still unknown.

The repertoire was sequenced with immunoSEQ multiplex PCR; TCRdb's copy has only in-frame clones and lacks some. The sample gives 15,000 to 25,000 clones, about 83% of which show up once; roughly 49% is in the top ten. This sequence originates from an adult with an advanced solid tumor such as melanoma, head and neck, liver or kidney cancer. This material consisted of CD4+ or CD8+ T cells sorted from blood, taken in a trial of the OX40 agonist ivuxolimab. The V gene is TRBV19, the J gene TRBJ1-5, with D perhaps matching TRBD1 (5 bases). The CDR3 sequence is CASSIDSLNQPQHF. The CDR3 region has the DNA TGTGCCAGTAGTATTGACAGCCTCAATCAGCCCCAGCATTTT.